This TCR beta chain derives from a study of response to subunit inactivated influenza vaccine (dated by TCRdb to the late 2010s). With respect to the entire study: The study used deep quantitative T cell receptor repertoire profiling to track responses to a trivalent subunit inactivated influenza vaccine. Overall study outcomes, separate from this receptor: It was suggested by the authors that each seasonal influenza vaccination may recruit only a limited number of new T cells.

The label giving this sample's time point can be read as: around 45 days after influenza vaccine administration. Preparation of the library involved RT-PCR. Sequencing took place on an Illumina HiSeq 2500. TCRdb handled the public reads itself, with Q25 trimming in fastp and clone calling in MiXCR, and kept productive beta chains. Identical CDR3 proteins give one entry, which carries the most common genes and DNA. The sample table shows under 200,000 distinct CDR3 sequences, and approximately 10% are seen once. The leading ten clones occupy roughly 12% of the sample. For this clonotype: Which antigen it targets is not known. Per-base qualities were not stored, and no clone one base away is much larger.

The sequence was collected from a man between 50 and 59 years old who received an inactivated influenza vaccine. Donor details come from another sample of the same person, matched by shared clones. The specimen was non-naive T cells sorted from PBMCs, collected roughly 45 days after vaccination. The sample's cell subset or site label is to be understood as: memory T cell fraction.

The CDR3: CASSRYMTFASTDTQYF. The nucleotides read TGTGCCAGCAGCCGTTACATGACATTTGCTAGCACAGATACGCAGTATTTT. The receptor chain draws on TRBV11-2 and TRBJ2-3, with the D gene not confidently named. From its cysteine to its phenylalanine, the CDR3 spans 17 amino acids. Of all the DNA, just the CDR3 is kept, 51 bases in frame from base 1. Reading the germline V gene gives CDR1 SGHAT and CDR2 FQNNGV. V is clipped by 5 bases and J by 0 bases, and the sequence between their germline boundaries is 18 bases long.